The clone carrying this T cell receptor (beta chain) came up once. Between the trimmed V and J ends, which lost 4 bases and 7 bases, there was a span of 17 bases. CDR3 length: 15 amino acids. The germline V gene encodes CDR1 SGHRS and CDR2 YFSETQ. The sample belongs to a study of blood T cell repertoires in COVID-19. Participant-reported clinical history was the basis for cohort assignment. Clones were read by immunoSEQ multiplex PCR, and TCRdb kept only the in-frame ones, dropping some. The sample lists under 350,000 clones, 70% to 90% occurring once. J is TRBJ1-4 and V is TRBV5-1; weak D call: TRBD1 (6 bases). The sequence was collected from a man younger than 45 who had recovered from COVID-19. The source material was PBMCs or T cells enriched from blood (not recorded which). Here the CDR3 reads CASSTGHGVTEKLFF. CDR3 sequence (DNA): TGCGCCAGCAGCACGGGACACGGAGTGACTGAAAAACTGTTTTTT.